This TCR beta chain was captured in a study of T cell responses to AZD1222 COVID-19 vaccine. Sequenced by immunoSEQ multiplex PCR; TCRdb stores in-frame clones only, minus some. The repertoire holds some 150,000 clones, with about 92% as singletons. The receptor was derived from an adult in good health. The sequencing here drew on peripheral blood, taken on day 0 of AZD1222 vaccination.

The CDR3 region has the DNA TGTGCCAGCTCACCACCACCACAGAAAGAGACCCAGTACTTC. Residues: CASSPPPQKETQYF. This chain joins TRBV18 and TRBJ2-5, with unresolved D. Germline-derived CDR1 and CDR2 are KGHSH and LQKENI. CDR3 length: 14 residues. The ends were cut back, 0 bases at V and 3 bases at J, with 8 bases in the middle.